This T cell receptor (beta chain) was sequenced in a study of cytomegalovirus exposure and HLA in healthy donors. Overall study findings and caveats: 164 TCR beta chains were listed as cytomegalovirus-associated. A missense variant in DCLRE1C was later tied to TCR beta V- and J-gene trimming. TRBV6-2, TRBV6-3 and some other V segments were unresolvable in 87-base-pair reads.

The study ran its PCR with 60 Vbeta and 13 Jbeta primers. Sequenced by immunoSEQ multiplex PCR; TCRdb stores in-frame clones only, minus some. This table has tens of thousands of clones, less than 8% appearing once. Donors consisted of healthy bone marrow donors. Remarks on this clone: Antigen specificity is unknown.

Germline V gene sequence: CDR1 SGHDT, CDR2 YYEEEE. This CDR3 spans 16 amino acids. Deletions cut 4 bases from V and 0 bases from J, with 11 bases between. This receptor was taken from a man between 45 and 60 years old in good health and CMV-seronegative. The V call is TRBV5-6, the J call TRBJ2-6; D is undetermined. Input material: PBMCs. The CDR3 here is CASSLIRSSGANVLTF. The CDR3 bases are TGTGCCAGCAGCCTAATAAGATCCTCTGGGGCCAACGTCCTGACTTTC.